Shown below are 25 T cell receptor beta chains from a single sample sequenced in a study of CD8 T cells in ankylosing spondylitis. Each CDR3 protein is one row after TCRdb ran MiXCR on the 5' RACE reads. Of some 300,000 distinct CDR3 sequences in the sample, around 21% are singletons; the top ten hold approximately 3.7%. The sequenced sample was blood, either unsorted or a sorted T cell fraction (not recorded which). The receptor source for this set is a female donor with ankylosing spondylitis or in good health (not recorded which).

This clonotype was picked up a small number of times. V and J are TRBV10-3 and TRBJ2-1, with 10 bases aligning to TRBD2. The CDR3 sequence is 14 residues long. Germline V CDR1 and CDR2: ENHRY, SYGVKD. The V and J ends lost 5 bases and 5 bases, in that order; junction bases with no gene match: 3. The CDR3 DNA is TGTGCCATCAGTTCTAGCGGGAGTAACAATGAGCAGTTCTTC. Protein: CAISSSGSNNEQFF.

This clonotype was found many times. This rearrangement joins TRBV6-5 to TRBJ2-1, with 9 nucleotides matching TRBD2. After removal of 0 bases from V and 7 bases from J, the junction contained 10 bases not matched to a gene. The CDR3 contains 17 residues. Germline V lookup: CDR1 MNHEY, CDR2 SVGAGI. CDR3 bases: TGTGCCAGCAGTTACTCGAGAGGTCTAGCGGGAAATAATGAGCAGTTCTTC. Protein: CASSYSRGLAGNNEQFF.

This clonotype was seen only a few times. This sequence joins TRBV29-1 and TRBJ2-7; perhaps TRBD1 as D (6 bases). This CDR3 contains 14 residues. The germline V and J ends were trimmed by 0 bases and 7 bases, with 16 bases remaining between them. Germline loops: CDR1 SQVTM, CDR2 ANQGSEA. The CDR3, as DNA: TGCAGCGTTGAAGATGGGGCAGGGGCGTATGAGCAGTACTTC. This gives the protein CSVEDGAGAYEQYF.

CDR3 nucleotide sequence: TGTGCCAGCAGCTATAGCGGGAGGAGATATTTT. Amino acid sequence: CASSYSGRRYF. The genes are TRBV6-5 and TRBJ2-3, with 10 bases identical to TRBD2. Germline V lookup: CDR1 MNHEY, CDR2 SVGAGI. This CDR3 is built from 11 residues. With V trimmed by 6 bases and J by 15 bases, 6 bases remained unmatched.

This clonotype was seen a single time. The chain couples TRBV7-2 to TRBJ2-3; 10 bases fit TRBD2. CDR1 is SGHTA and CDR2 is FQGNSA in the germline V gene. The junction had 7 bases not matched to a gene; V was cut back by 2 bases and J by 5 bases. This CDR3 has 16 residues. The CDR3 loop is CASSLPRASGRDTQYF. For the CDR3, the DNA is TGTGCCAGCAGCTTACCCAGGGCTAGCGGGAGAGATACGCAGTATTTT. The full variable domain, completed using reference TRBV7-2 and TRBJ2-3, is GAGVSQSPSNKVTEKGKDVELRCDPISGHTALYWYRQSLGQGLEFLIYFQGNSAPDKSGLPSDRFSAERTGGSVSTLTIQRTQQEDSAVYLCASSLPRASGRDTQYFGPGTRLTVL.

This clonotype was seen repeatedly, ten times or more. This chain joins TRBV11-3 and TRBJ2-1; D remains ambiguous. Trimming shortened V by 1 base and J by 0 bases, and 10 bases separated the two germline ends. The germline CDR1 and CDR2 sequences are SGHNT and YENEEA. The CDR3 contains 16 residues. CDR3: CASSLAGTGSYNEQFF. In nucleotides, the CDR3 is TGTGCCAGCAGCTTAGCGGGTACGGGCTCCTACAATGAGCAGTTCTTC.

The chain links TRBV7-2 to TRBJ2-1, with 8 bases that match TRBD2. The CDR3 extends over 15 amino acids. The junction had 12 bases not matched to a gene; V was cut back by 5 bases and J by 9 bases. CDR1 SGHTA and CDR2 FQGNSA come from the germline V gene. The CDR3 loop reads CASSPRGLGGSEQFF. In nucleotides, the CDR3 is TGTGCCAGCAGCCCAAGGGGACTAGGGGGGAGTGAGCAGTTCTTC. Full variable domain (remainder filled in from reference TRBV7-2 and TRBJ2-1): GAGVSQSPSNKVTEKGKDVELRCDPISGHTALYWYRQSLGQGLEFLIYFQGNSAPDKSGLPSDRFSAERTGGSVSTLTIQRTQQEDSAVYLCASSPRGLGGSEQFFGPGTRLTVL.

This chain joins TRBV20-1 and TRBJ2-1; TRBD2 matches at 9 bases. This CDR3 region has 12 residues. The germline gives CDR1 DFQATT, CDR2 SNEGSKA (reference sequence). This CDR3 reads CSLAGVFDEQFF. In nucleotides, the CDR3 is TGCAGCTTAGCGGGAGTGTTCGATGAGCAGTTCTTC.

This clonotype was seen at least ten times. This sequence joins TRBV20-1 and TRBJ2-4; D is unresolved. V was pared by 0 bases and J by 12 bases, with 15 bases between. This CDR3 is built from 13 residues. Per germline, CDR1 DFQATT and CDR2 SNEGSKA (reference sequence). The CDR3 here is CSARDFSKGDQYF. In DNA, the CDR3 is TGCAGTGCTAGAGATTTTTCAAAGGGCGATCAGTACTTC.

The sample holds a few counts of this clonotype. The chain links TRBV5-1 to TRBJ1-1; D uncertain. Germline V gives CDR1 SGHRS, CDR2 YFSETQ. This CDR3 is 13 amino acids long. Deletions cut 7 bases from V and 0 bases from J, with 10 bases between. This CDR3 is CASGGSMNTEAFF. The DNA for the CDR3 is TGCGCCAGCGGAGGGTCCATGAACACTGAAGCTTTCTTT. Variable domain in full (rest from reference TRBV5-1 and TRBJ1-1): KAGVTQTPRYLIKTRGQQVTLSCSPISGHRSVSWYQQTPGQGLQFLFEYFSETQRNKGNFPGRFSGRQFSNSRSEMNVSTLELGDSALYLCASGGSMNTEAFFGQGTRLTVV.

This clonotype was picked up many times. The chain couples TRBV20-1 to TRBJ2-7, with D perhaps matching TRBD1 (6 bases). Deletions cut 6 bases from V and 5 bases from J, with 14 bases between. The CDR3 extends over 12 amino acids. The germline V gene encodes CDR1 DFQATT and CDR2 SNEGSKA (reference sequence). The CDR3 protein is CSAPGTTHEQYF. In nucleotides, the CDR3 is TGCAGTGCCCCCGGGACAACTCACGAGCAGTACTTC.

The sample holds a few counts of this clonotype. This chain links TRBV10-1 with TRBJ2-7; 7 positions agree with TRBD2. The CDR3 length is 14 residues. V dropped 3 bases and J dropped 2; count of bases not matched to a gene: 4. Germline lookup yields CDR1 WNHNN and CDR2 SYGVQD (reference sequence). This CDR3 reads CASSDSSGPYEQYF. In DNA, the CDR3 is TGCGCCAGCAGTGATTCTAGCGGCCCCTACGAGCAGTACTTC.

The J gene is TRBJ2-1, the V gene TRBV7-2; weak D call: TRBD2 (5 bases). The V gene's germline CDR1 is SGHTA and CDR2 FQGNSA. CDR3 length: 16 residues. V was clipped by 3 bases and J by 9 bases, with 21 bases between them. CDR3 sequence (DNA): TGTGCCAGCAGCTTGGGAGCTAGACTAATCCAAGGTGAGCAGTTCTTC. Translation: CASSLGARLIQGEQFF.

The chain is built from TRBV20-1 and TRBJ2-3; no firm D call. The CDR3 has 13 residues. Trimming shortened V by 6 bases and J by 2 bases, and 12 bases separated the two germline ends. Per germline, CDR1 DFQATT and CDR2 SNEGSKA (reference sequence). CDR3 in DNA: TGCAGTGCCACCCTTGCTGTCACAGATACGCAGTATTTT. Amino acids: CSATLAVTDTQYF.

This chain uses TRBV2 with TRBJ1-1; D remains ambiguous. Looked up from germline, CDR1 is SNHLY and CDR2 is FYNNEI. The CDR3 consists of 18 residues. Trimming stripped 2 bases from V and 0 bases from J, with 19 bases between. CDR3 DNA: TGTGCCAGCAGTGAAACCGTCCAATGGGTGCACATGAACACTGAAGCTTTCTTT. It encodes CASSETVQWVHMNTEAFF.

The chain recombines TRBV29-1 with TRBJ2-3, with 8 bases that match TRBD2. The V gene's germline CDR1 is SQVTM and CDR2 ANQGSEA. J was trimmed by 7 bases and V by 8 bases; bases with no gene match: 11. This CDR3 contains 13 residues. Written as DNA, the CDR3 is TGCAGCTCCGAACGGGAGGGCCAGTATACGCAGTATTTT. Its translation is CSSEREGQYTQYF.

The chain carries TRBV7-2 and TRBJ2-3; D ambiguous. The CDR3 loop spans 13 amino acids. CDR1 SGHTA and CDR2 FQGNSA come from the germline V gene. V was trimmed by 2 bases and J by 10 bases, leaving 13 bases between them. The CDR3 loop reads CASSLNSRIAQYF. In nucleotides, the CDR3 is TGTGCCAGCAGCTTAAATAGCCGAATCGCGCAGTATTTT.

V is TRBV10-3 and J is TRBJ2-3, with D possibly called TRBD1 or TRBD2 (5 bases each). V lost 8 bases and J 2 bases, leaving 14 bases between the germline ends. This CDR3 is built from 14 residues. CDR1 is ENHRY, CDR2 SYGVKD, per germline. CDR3 bases: TGTGCCATCGCCGGGGCGCGAGACACAGATACGCAGTATTTT. Translating it yields CAIAGARDTDTQYF.

This chain links TRBV7-2 with TRBJ1-5, with unresolved D. The CDR3 has 13 amino acids. V lost 2 bases and J lost 7, with 9 bases in between. Germline lookup yields CDR1 SGHTA and CDR2 FQGNSA. As DNA, the CDR3 is TGTGCCAGCAGCTTATTTGCTGGCCAGCCCCAGCATTTT. Translation: CASSLFAGQPQHF. Based on the CDR3 plus reference TRBV7-2 and TRBJ1-5, the full variable domain is GAGVSQSPSNKVTEKGKDVELRCDPISGHTALYWYRQSLGQGLEFLIYFQGNSAPDKSGLPSDRFSAERTGGSVSTLTIQRTQQEDSAVYLCASSLFAGQPQHFGDGTRLSIL.

This rearrangement joins TRBV12-3 or TRBV12-4 to TRBJ2-7, with 15 bases matching TRBD2. The CDR3 consists of 13 residues. J gave up 9 bases and V 4 bases, and 1 base lay outside the gene matches. The CDR3 sequence is CASSSGLAGGQYF. CDR3 nucleotides: TGTGCCAGCAGTTCGGGACTAGCGGGAGGGCAGTACTTC.

This clonotype was picked up a small number of times. The V call is TRBV25-1, the J call TRBJ2-1; a weak D match, TRBD1 (6 bases). Trimming removed 4 bases at V and 7 bases at J, with 11 bases between. The CDR3 sequence is 13 residues long. Germline CDR1 MGHDK, CDR2 SYGVNS. CDR3 sequence: CASSVGQRNEQFF. The CDR3 nucleotides are TGTGCCAGCAGTGTTGGACAGCGAAATGAGCAGTTCTTC.

As concerns this clonotype: At one end the junction does not follow the germline gene, possibly because of a read error. The chain recombines TRBV7-9 with TRBJ2-1; TRBD2 aligns across 9 bases. Germline V gene lookup returns CDR1 SEHNR and CDR2 FQNEAQ (reference sequence). The CDR3 is 14 residues long. In DNA form, the CDR3 reads TGTGCCAGCAACTTAGCGGGAGCCCCCTCTGAGCAGTTCTTC. This translates into CASNLAGAPSEQFF.

This clonotype was seen only a few times. V and J are TRBV7-9 and TRBJ1-4, with 7 bases aligning to TRBD1. CDR1 and CDR2 (germline): SEHNR, FQNEAQ (reference sequence). The V segment lost 5 bases and the J segment 7 bases; nucleotides outside the gene matches: 10. This CDR3 has 15 amino acids. The CDR3: CASSRDGNRGEKLFF. The CDR3 nucleotides read TGTGCCAGCAGCCGGGACGGCAACAGGGGTGAAAAACTGTTTTTT.

This chain uses TRBV4-3 with TRBJ2-2; 10 bases fit TRBD2. From germline, CDR1 is LGHNA and CDR2 YSLEER. There are 18 residues in the CDR3. V lost 1 base, J lost 1 base, and 6 bases stayed unmatched. The DNA for the CDR3 is TGCGCCAGCAGCCAAGTTGGGGGACTAGCGATGAACACCGGGGAGCTGTTTTTT. Its protein is CASSQVGGLAMNTGELFF.

This clonotype was found many times. The rearrangement links TRBV20-1 to TRBJ2-1, with D perhaps matching TRBD2 (7 bases). The CDR3 runs 14 residues. The ends were cut back, 5 bases at V and 3 bases at J, with 14 bases in the middle. Per germline, CDR1 DFQATT and CDR2 SNEGSKA (reference sequence). CDR3 protein: CSAGGRDYYNEQFF. CDR3 nucleotides: TGCAGTGCTGGGGGCCGGGACTACTACAATGAGCAGTTCTTC.